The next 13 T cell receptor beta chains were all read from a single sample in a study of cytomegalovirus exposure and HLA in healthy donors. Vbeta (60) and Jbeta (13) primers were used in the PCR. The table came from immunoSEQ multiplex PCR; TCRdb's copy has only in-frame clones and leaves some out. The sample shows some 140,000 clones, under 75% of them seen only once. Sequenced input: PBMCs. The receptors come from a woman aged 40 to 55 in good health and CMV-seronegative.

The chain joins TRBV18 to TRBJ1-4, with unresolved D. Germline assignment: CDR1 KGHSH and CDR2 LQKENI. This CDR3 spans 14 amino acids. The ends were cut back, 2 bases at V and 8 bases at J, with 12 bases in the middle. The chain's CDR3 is CASSPGGNKEKLFF. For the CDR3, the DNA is TGTGCCAGCTCACCAGGAGGTAATAAAGAAAAACTGTTTTTT.

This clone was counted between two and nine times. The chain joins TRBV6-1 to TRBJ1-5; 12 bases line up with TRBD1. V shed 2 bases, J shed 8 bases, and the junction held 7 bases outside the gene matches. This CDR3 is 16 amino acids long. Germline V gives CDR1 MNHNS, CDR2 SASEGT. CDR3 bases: TGTGCCAGCAGTGAATTGGGACAGGGGGCTTGGAAGCCCCAGCATTTT. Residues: CASSELGQGAWKPQHF.

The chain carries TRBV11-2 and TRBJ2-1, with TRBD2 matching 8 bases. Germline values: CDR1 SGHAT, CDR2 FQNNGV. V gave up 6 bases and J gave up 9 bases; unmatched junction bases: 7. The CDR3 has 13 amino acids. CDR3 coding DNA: TGTGCCAGCAGTCGCGGGGGGCCTAGTGAGCAGTTCTTC. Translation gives CASSRGGPSEQFF.

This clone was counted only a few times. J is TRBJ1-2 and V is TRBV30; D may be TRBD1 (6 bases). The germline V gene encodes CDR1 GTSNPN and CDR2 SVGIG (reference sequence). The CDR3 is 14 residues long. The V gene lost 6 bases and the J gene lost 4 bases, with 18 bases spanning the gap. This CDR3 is CACQEGGRIYGYTF. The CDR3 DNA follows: TGTGCCTGTCAGGAGGGGGGGCGCATCTATGGCTACACCTTC.

CDR3 in DNA: TGTGCCAGCAGTCGGACAGGGGTGAACACTGAAGCTTTCTTT. Translation: CASSRTGVNTEAFF. The V call is TRBV27, the J call TRBJ1-1; TRBD1 aligns across 9 bases. The CDR3 contains 14 residues. The ends lost 5 bases at V and 0 bases at J; junction bases unmatched: 1. The germline CDR1 and CDR2 sequences are MNHEY and SMNVEV (reference sequence).

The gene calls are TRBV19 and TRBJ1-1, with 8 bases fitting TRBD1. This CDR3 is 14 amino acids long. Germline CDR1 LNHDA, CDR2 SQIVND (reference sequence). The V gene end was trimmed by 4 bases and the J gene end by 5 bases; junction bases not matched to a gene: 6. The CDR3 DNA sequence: TGTGCCAGTAGTACCCAGGGGGCGCGGACTGAAGCTTTCTTT. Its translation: CASSTQGARTEAFF. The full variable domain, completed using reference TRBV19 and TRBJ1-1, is DGGITQSPKYLFRKEGQNVTLSCEQNLNHDAMYWYRQDPGQGLRLIYYSQIVNDFQKGDIAEGYSVSREKKESFPLTVTSAQKNPTAFYLCASSTQGARTEAFFGQGTRLTVV.

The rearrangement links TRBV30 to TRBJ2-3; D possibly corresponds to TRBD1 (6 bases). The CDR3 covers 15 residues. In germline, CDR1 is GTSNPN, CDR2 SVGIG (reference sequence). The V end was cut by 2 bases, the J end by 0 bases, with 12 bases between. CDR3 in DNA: TGTGCCTGGAGTCCGACAGGTTCTAGCACAGATACGCAGTATTTT. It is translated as CAWSPTGSSTDTQYF.

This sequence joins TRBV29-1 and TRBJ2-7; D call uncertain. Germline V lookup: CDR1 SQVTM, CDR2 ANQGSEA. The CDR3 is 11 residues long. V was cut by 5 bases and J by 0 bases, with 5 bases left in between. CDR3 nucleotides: TGCAGCGTTTCAGGCTCCTACGAGCAGTACTTC. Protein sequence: CSVSGSYEQYF.

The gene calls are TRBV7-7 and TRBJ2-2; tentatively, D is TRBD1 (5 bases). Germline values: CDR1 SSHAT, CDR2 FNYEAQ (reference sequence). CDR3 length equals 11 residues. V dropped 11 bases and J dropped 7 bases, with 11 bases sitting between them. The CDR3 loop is CAFSRGGELFF. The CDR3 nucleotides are TGTGCCTTTTCTAGGGGCGGGGAGCTGTTTTTT. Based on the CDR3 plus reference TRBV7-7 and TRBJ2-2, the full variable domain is GAGVSQSPRYKVTKRGQDVTLRCDPISSHATLYWYQQALGQGPEFLTYFNYEAQPDKSGLPSDRFSAERPEGSISTLTIQRTEQRDSAMYRCAFSRGGELFFGEGSRLTVL.

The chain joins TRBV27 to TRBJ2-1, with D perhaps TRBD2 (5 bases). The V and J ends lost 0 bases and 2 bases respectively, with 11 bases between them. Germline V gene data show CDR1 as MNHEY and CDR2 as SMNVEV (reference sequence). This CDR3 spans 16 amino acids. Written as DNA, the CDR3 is TGTGCCAGCAGTTTATCGGCTAGCCCCACCTACAATGAGCAGTTCTTC. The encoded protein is CASSLSASPTYNEQFF.

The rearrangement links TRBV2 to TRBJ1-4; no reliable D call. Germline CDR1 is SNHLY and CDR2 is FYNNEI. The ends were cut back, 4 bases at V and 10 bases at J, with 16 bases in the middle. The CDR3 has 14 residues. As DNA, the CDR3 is TGTGCCAGCAGTGTAGGTGGGATAGGGAGAAAACTGTTTTTT. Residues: CASSVGGIGRKLFF.

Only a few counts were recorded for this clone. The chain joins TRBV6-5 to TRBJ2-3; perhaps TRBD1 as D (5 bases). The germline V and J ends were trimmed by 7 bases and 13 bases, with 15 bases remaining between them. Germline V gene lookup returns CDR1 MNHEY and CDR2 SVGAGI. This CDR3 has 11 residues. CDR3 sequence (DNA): TGTGCCAGCACCAAAGGGGATTCGGAGTATTTT. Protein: CASTKGDSEYF.

This CDR3 reads CSVEVQKGLGYTF. In DNA form, the CDR3 reads TGCAGCGTTGAAGTTCAGAAGGGACTCGGATACACCTTC. This rearrangement joins TRBV29-1 to TRBJ1-2, with D maybe TRBD1 (5 bases). The CDR3 spans 13 residues. V lost 1 base and J 11 bases, leaving 17 bases between the germline ends. Germline V gene sequence: CDR1 SQVTM, CDR2 ANQGSEA.